This TCR beta chain came from a study of PD-L1 blockade in urothelial cancer. V was pared by 0 bases and J by 3 bases, with 12 bases between. Germline CDR1 reads LGHNT; CDR2 reads FRNRAP. The CDR3 has 16 amino acids. TCRdb's table, derived via immunoSEQ multiplex PCR, lists solely in-frame clones and lacks some. The repertoire has some 49,000 clones, about 85% of them found once; the top ten carry about 8%. The source material was PBMCs, sampled around atezolizumab (anti-PD-L1) treatment. This rearrangement joins TRBV12-5 to TRBJ2-1; TRBD2 is a possible D gene (6 bases). This TCR came from a man in his sixties with urothelial cancer. CDR3 sequence reads: CASGLVTLAYYNEQFF. Here the CDR3 DNA reads TGTGCTAGTGGTTTGGTAACGCTAGCGTACTACAATGAGCAGTTCTTC.